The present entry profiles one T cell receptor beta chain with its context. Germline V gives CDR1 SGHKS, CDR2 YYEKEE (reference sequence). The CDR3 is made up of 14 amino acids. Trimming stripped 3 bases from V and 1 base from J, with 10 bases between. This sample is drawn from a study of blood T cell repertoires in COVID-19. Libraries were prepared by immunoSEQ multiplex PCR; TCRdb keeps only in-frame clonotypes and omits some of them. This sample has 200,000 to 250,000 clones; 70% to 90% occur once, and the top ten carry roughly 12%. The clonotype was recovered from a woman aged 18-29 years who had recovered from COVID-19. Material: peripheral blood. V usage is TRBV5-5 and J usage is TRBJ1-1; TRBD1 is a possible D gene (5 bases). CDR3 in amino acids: CASSYLDRNTEAFF. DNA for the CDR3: TGTGCCAGCAGCTACCTAGACAGGAACACTGAAGCTTTCTTT.